This paragraph reports one TCR beta chain. Its antigen is undetermined. The data belong to a study of cytomegalovirus exposure and HLA in healthy donors. PCR amplification relied on 60 Vbeta primers (plus 13 Jbeta primers). Some clones are missing from TCRdb's copy, which holds only in-frame ones; the method was immunoSEQ multiplex PCR. The profile shows around 61,000 clones, 70% to 85% of them singletons. Participants comprised healthy donors of bone marrow. Findings of the study overall: Productive rates of about 87% or about 30% were seen for most TCR beta V segments in an earlier analysis. Among CMV-associated TCR beta chains, most appeared HLA-restricted in a later analysis. V- and J-gene trimming of TCR beta was linked (in a later analysis) to a missense DCLRE1C variant.

The CDR3 runs 16 residues. V lost 6 bases, J lost 4 bases, and 11 bases stayed unmatched. Germline loops: CDR1 SGHVS, CDR2 FQNEAQ. Sequences were obtained from PBMCs. This receptor was identified in a man between 35 and 55 years old in good health and CMV-seronegative. This sequence joins TRBV7-8 and TRBJ2-3; 9 bases align to TRBD2. The CDR3 DNA follows: TGTGCCAGCAGGCACGGGGCGGGGGGGAGTCCAGATACGCAGTATTTT. Translation gives CASRHGAGGSPDTQYF.